The sequence of this TCR beta chain was determined in a study of cytomegalovirus exposure and HLA in healthy donors. There are 18 residues in the CDR3. Overall study results and limits: There were some public TCRs occurring in many donors, but most TCR sequences were rare. Only CMV serostatus was available as immune exposure information.

PCR used 60 Vbeta primers and 13 Jbeta primers. The repertoire was sequenced with immunoSEQ multiplex PCR; TCRdb's copy has only in-frame clones and lacks some. The data hold under 150,000 clones, with approximately 64% observed a single time. This clone was recorded only once. No antigen is known for it. The sequencing input was PBMCs. The chain is built from TRBV21-1 and TRBJ1-5; TRBD1, the table's D call, was not compared with the DNA. TRBV21-1 is assigned pseudogene status. This receptor was identified in a woman aged 40 to 55 in good health and CMV-seronegative. As DNA, the CDR3 is TGTGCCAGCAGCAAAGAGGGACCGTCGGACAGTCTCAATCAGCCCCAGCATTTT. As protein: CASSKEGPSDSLNQPQHF.